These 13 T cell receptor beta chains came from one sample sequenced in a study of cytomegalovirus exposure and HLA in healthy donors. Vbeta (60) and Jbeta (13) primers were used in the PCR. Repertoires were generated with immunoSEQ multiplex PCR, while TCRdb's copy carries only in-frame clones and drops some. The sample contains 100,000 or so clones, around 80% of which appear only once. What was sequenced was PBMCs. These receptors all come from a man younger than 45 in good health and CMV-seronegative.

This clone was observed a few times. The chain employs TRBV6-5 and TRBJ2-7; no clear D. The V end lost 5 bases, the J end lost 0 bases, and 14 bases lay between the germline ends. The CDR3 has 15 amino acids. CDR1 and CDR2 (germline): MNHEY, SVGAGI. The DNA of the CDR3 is TGTGCCAGCAGTCCCTCTCCCGTCCTCTCCTACGAGCAGTACTTC. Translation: CASSPSPVLSYEQYF.

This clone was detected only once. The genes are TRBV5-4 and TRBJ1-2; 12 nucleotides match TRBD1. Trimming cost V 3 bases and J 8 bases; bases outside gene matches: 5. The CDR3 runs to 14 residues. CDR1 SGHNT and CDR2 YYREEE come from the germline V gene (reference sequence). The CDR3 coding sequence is TGTGCCAGCAGCTGGGACAGGGGGCTCGCGGGCTACACCTTC. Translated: CASSWDRGLAGYTF.

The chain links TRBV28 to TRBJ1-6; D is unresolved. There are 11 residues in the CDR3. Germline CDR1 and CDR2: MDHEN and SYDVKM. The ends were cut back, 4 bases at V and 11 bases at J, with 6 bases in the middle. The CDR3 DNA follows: TGTGCCAGCAGTTCAATTCCACCCCTCCACTTT. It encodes CASSSIPPLHF. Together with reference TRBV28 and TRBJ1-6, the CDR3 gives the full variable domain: DVKVTQSSRYLVKRTGEKVFLECVQDMDHENMFWYRQDPGLGLRLIYFSYDVKMKEKGDIPEGYSVSREKKERFSLILESASTNQTSMYLCASSSIPPLHFGNGTRLTVT.

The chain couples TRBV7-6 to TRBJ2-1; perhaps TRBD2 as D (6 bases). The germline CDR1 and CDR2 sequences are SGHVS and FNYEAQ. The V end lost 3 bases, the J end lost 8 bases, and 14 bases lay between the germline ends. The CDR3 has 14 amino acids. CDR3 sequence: CASSLRGLGDEQFF. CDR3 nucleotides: TGTGCCAGCAGCTTGCGGGGTCTAGGCGATGAGCAGTTCTTC.

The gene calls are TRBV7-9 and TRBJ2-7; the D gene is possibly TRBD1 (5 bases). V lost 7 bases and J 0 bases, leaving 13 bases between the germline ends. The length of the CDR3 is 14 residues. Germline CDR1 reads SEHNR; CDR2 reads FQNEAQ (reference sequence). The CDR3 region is CASTPTATSYEQYF. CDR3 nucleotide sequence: TGTGCCAGCACCCCGACAGCAACCTCCTACGAGCAGTACTTC.

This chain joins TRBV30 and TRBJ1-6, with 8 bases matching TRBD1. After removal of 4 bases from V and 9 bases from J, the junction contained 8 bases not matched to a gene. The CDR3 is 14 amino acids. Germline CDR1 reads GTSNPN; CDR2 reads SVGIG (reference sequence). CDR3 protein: CAWISGGNSSPLHF. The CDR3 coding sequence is TGTGCCTGGATCTCAGGGGGCAACAGTTCACCCCTCCACTTT.

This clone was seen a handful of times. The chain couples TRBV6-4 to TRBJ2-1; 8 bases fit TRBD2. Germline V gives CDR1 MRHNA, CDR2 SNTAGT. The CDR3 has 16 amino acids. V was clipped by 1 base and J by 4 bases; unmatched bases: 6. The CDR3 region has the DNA TGTGCCAGCAGTGACTATACTAGCGGTTCATACAATGAGCAGTTCTTC. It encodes CASSDYTSGSYNEQFF.

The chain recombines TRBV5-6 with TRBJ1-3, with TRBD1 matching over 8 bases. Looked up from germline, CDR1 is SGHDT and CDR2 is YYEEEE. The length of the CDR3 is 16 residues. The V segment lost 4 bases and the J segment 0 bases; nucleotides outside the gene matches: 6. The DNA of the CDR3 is TGTGCCAGCAGCCGCGACAGGGGACGCTCTGGAAACACCATATATTTT. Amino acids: CASSRDRGRSGNTIYF.

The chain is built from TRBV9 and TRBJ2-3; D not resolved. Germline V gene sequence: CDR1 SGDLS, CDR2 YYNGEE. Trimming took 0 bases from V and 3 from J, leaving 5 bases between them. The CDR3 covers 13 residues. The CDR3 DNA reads TGTGCCAGCAGCGTAGTGTTAACAGATACGCAGTATTTT. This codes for CASSVVLTDTQYF.

Here the CDR3 reads CASSFGRGAAEQYF. The CDR3, as DNA: TGTGCCAGCAGTTTCGGACGGGGGGCGGCGGAGCAGTACTTC. V is TRBV27 and J is TRBJ2-7; a possible D gene is TRBD2 (7 bases). Germline CDR1 is MNHEY and CDR2 is SMNVEV (reference sequence). The CDR3 is made up of 14 amino acids. V lost 3 bases and J lost 7, with 16 bases in between.

The CDR3 protein is CASSLGTGWGTEAFF. The CDR3 DNA reads as TGTGCCAGCAGCTTAGGAACGGGGTGGGGCACTGAAGCTTTCTTT. This chain links TRBV7-8 with TRBJ1-1, with D unresolved. This CDR3 is 15 amino acids long. Trimming removed 1 base at V and 4 bases at J, with 13 bases between. In germline, CDR1 is SGHVS, CDR2 FQNEAQ.

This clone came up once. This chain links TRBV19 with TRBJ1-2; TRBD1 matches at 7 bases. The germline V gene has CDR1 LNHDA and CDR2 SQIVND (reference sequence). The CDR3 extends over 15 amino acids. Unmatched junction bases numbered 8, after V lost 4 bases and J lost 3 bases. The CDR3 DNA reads TGTGCCAGTAGTACAAGACAGGGCCGGGACTATGGCTACACCTTC. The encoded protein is CASSTRQGRDYGYTF.

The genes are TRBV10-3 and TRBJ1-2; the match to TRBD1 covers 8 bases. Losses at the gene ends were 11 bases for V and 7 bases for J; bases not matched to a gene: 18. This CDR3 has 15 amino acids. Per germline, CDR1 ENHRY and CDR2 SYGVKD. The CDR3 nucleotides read TGTGCCTCCCTCCCCTCCCGGCAGGGGGCTGGTGGCTACACCTTC. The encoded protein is CASLPSRQGAGGYTF.